This TCR beta chain came from a study of patients and donors after allogeneic stem cell transplantation. TCRdb itself ran the RT-PCR reads through MiXCR, one entry per CDR3 protein. The data show tens of thousands of distinct CDR3 sequences, around 49% seen once. Per the germline V gene, CDR1 is LNHDA and CDR2 is SQIVND (reference sequence). The CDR3 has 14 amino acids. V was pared by 9 bases and J by 6 bases, with 17 bases between. The receptor was derived from a human donor who was either an allogeneic HSCT recipient or a stem cell or donor lymphocyte infusion donor (not recorded which). It is not recorded whose cells these are; they may come from a transplant donor. This chain connects TRBV19 to TRBJ2-2; a possible D gene is TRBD1 (6 bases). What was sequenced was blood, either unsorted or a sorted T cell fraction (not recorded which). The CDR3 DNA sequence: TGTGCCAGCCAACCCGGGACAAATCCCGGGGAGCTGTTTTTT. Its translation is CASQPGTNPGELFF.